Listed below are T cell receptor beta chains from one sample, sequenced in a study of vaccination effects on CD4 cells after COVID-19. The protocol was immunoSEQ multiplex PCR, while the TCRdb copy is restricted to in-frame clones and leaves out a portion. Counted here are under 85,000 clones, roughly 80% occurring once; the ten biggest clones make up 0.85% to 1.2%. The antigens these receptors bind are not known. The sample consisted of CD4+ T cells from PBMCs cultured with HCoV-OC43 spike peptides, taken after COVID-19 vaccination. Receptors were obtained from a human donor who received a COVID-19 vaccine. Both conserved end residues are part of each CDR3. The D gene is left open where the match is weak. Some rows have no size entry. The others give once, few or many, or a class for an expanded clone.

>TRBJ1-2|TRBV14|NA|NA
TGTGCCAGCAGCCCACCGGGACGTAACTATGGCTACACCTTC
CASSPPGRNYGYTF
>TRBJ2-3|TRBV7-2|NA|TRBD2
TGTGCCAGCAGCCCAGGGACTAGCGGGGGCGGTACGCAGTATTTT
CASSPGTSGGGTQYF
>TRBJ2-2|TRBV14|NA|NA
TGTGCCAGCAGCCGAGGGGGGACCGGGGAGCTGTTTTTT
CASSRGGTGELFF
>TRBJ2-1|TRBV19|NA|TRBD2
TGTGCCAGTAGTGCCTCTAGCGGGGTATACAATGAGCAGTTCTTC
CASSASSGVYNEQFF
>TRBJ2-3|TRBV7-3|NA|TRBD2
TGTGCCAGCAGCTCCCTAGCGGGGGGCGGAGATACGCAGTATTTT
CASSSLAGGGDTQYF
>TRBJ2-5|TRBV5-1|NA|NA
TGCGCCAGCAGCTGGCCGGGACAAGAGACCCAGTACTTC
CASSWPGQETQYF
>TRBJ1-1|TRBV28|NA|TRBD1
TGTGCCAGCTCCCCGACAGGGAGAGGCACTGAAGCTTTCTTT
CASSPTGRGTEAFF
>TRBJ2-5|TRBV9|NA|TRBD2
TGTGCCAGCAGCGTAGACAGCGGGGGGGTAGAGACCCAGTACTTC
CASSVDSGGVETQYF
>TRBJ1-5|TRBV19|NA|NA
TGTGCCAGTAAGCGAACCGGCAGCAATCAGCCCCAGCATTTT
CASKRTGSNQPQHF
>TRBJ1-1|TRBV5-1|NA|NA
TGCGCCAGCAGCTTGTGGGGCGCCGACACTGAAGCTTTCTTT
CASSLWGADTEAFF
>TRBJ2-3|TRBV9|NA|TRBD1
TGTGCCAGCAGCGGAGGTACAGGGGGCTCTAGCACAGATACGCAGTATTTT
CASSGGTGGSSTDTQYF
>TRBJ2-5|TRBV7-3|NA|NA
TGTGCCAGCAGCCAACAAACAGGGTTGACCCAGTACTTC
CASSQQTGLTQYF
>TRBJ2-2|TRBV14|NA|NA
TGTGCCAGCAGCCCCACTACTCTCTGGTCCGGGGAGCTGTTTTTT
CASSPTTLWSGELFF
>TRBJ1-2|TRBV13|NA|TRBD1
TGTGCCAGCAGCCTCCGACAGGGGACTAACTATGGCTACACCTTC
CASSLRQGTNYGYTF
>TRBJ1-5|TRBV6-2/TRBV6-3|NA|NA
TGTGCCAGCAGTTACGTCGGGAGCAATCAGCCCCAGCATTTT
CASSYVGSNQPQHF
>TRBJ2-5|TRBV12-3/TRBV12-4|NA|TRBD2
TGTGCCAGCAGTTTGGGGGGGTCCGGGACCCAGTACTTC
CASSLGGSGTQYF
>TRBJ1-1|TRBV18|NA|TRBD1
TGTGCCAGCTCACTTCCAAACAGGGGCGACACTGAAGCTTTCTTT
CASSLPNRGDTEAFF
>TRBJ2-2|TRBV19|NA|TRBD1
TGTGCCAGTAGTACTCGACAGGGAGCCGGTACCGGGGAGCTGTTTTTT
CASSTRQGAGTGELFF
>TRBJ2-2|TRBV7-8|NA|NA
TGTGCCAGCAGCTCAAACACAGTGACCGGGGAGCTGTTTTTT
CASSSNTVTGELFF
>TRBJ1-2|TRBV10-3|few|NA
TGTGCCATCAGTGATTTCGACAGCGACACTAACTATGGCTACACCTTC
CAISDFDSDTNYGYTF
>TRBJ1-3|TRBV7-6|few|TRBD1
TGTGCCAGCTCTTTAGGACAGGGTGCCGGCGAATCTGGAAACACCATATATTTT
CASSLGQGAGESGNTIYF
>TRBJ1-2|TRBV7-2|NA|NA
TGTGCCAGCAGCTTAGTGCCAGGGAACTATGGCTACACCTTC
CASSLVPGNYGYTF
>TRBJ2-5|TRBV7-9|NA|TRBD1
TGTGCCAGCAGTTCAGGGGGCGCGGAGACCCAGTACTTC
CASSSGGAETQYF
>TRBJ1-1|TRBV5-5|NA|TRBD1
TGTGCCAGCAGCTTAGGGACAGGAAAGTACACTGAAGCTTTCTTT
CASSLGTGKYTEAFF
>TRBJ1-1|TRBV5-1|few|NA
TGCGCCAGCAGCTTGTTCGTGGGGATCACTGAAGCTTTCTTT
CASSLFVGITEAFF
>TRBJ2-5|TRBV6-5|NA|NA
TGTGCCAGCAGTTACGGGGGGACTGGGGAGACCCAGTACTTC
CASSYGGTGETQYF
>TRBJ2-1|TRBV14|few|TRBD2
TGTGCCAGCAGCCCTTCTTACCGGGGGGGCCTCTCCTACAATGAGCAGTTCTTC
CASSPSYRGGLSYNEQFF
>TRBJ1-2|TRBV10-2|NA|NA
TGCGCCAGCAGTGGAACAGTTGATGGCTACACCTTC
CASSGTVDGYTF
>TRBJ1-5|TRBV9|NA|NA
TGTGCCAGCAGCGTAGAGGGGGGAGATAGGCCCCAGCATTTT
CASSVEGGDRPQHF
>TRBJ1-5|TRBV7-8|NA|TRBD1
TGTGCCAGCAGCTTAGATAGGGGACAGAGACCCAATCAGCCCCAGCATTTT
CASSLDRGQRPNQPQHF
>TRBJ2-1|TRBV18|NA|NA
TGTGCCAGCTCACCGACGGATTACAATGAGCAGTTCTTC
CASSPTDYNEQFF
>TRBJ2-1|TRBV11-3|NA|NA
TGTGCCAGCAGCTCCCACCAGGGTAATGAGCAGTTCTTC
CASSSHQGNEQFF
>TRBJ2-1|TRBV7-2|NA|TRBD2
TGTGCCAGCAGCTCCCGCCCGGCGGGGGGGCTCCATGAGCAGTTCTTC
CASSSRPAGGLHEQFF
>TRBJ2-5|TRBV12-5|NA|NA
TGTGCTAGTGGTTTGGGGACGGTCCAAGAGACCCAGTACTTC
CASGLGTVQETQYF
>TRBJ1-1|TRBV11-2|NA|TRBD1
TGTGCCAGCAGCAACGGACAGGGGATAGAGCCTGAAGCTTTCTTT
CASSNGQGIEPEAFF
>TRBJ1-1|TRBV2|NA|NA
TGTGCCAGCGCCCATCCCGGGTCGAACACTGAAGCTTTCTTT
CASAHPGSNTEAFF
>TRBJ2-3|TRBV24-1|NA|TRBD2
TGTGCCACCAGTGAGGATTGGCTAGCGGGGGGCATAGATACGCAGTATTTT
CATSEDWLAGGIDTQYF
>TRBJ1-1|TRBV6-6|NA|NA
TGTGCCAGCAGTTACTCCGAGACAGTGAACACTGAAGCTTTCTTT
CASSYSETVNTEAFF
>TRBJ2-3|TRBV24-1|once|NA
TGTGCCACCAGTGACAGGGCGGTTACAGATACGCAGTATTTT
CATSDRAVTDTQYF
>TRBJ2-3|TRBV6-5|NA|NA
TGTGCCAGCAGTTACACCCGGGGATTCACAGATACGCAGTATTTT
CASSYTRGFTDTQYF
>TRBJ2-1|TRBV28|NA|NA
TGTGCCAGCAGTTTAATGGCCTCCTACAATGAGCAGTTCTTC
CASSLMASYNEQFF
>TRBJ1-1|TRBV19|NA|NA
TGTGCCAGTAGACTCCCTTCGGGGGGGCTGGGGTACACTGAAGCTTTCTTT
CASRLPSGGLGYTEAFF
>TRBJ1-1|TRBV7-9|NA|NA
TGTGCCAGCAGCCAGGGGACGGGGAACACTGAAGCTTTCTTT
CASSQGTGNTEAFF
>TRBJ1-5|TRBV7-2|NA|TRBD1
TGTGCCAGCAGCTGGGGACAGGGGGGCAATCAGCCCCAGCATTTT
CASSWGQGGNQPQHF
>TRBJ2-2|TRBV24-1|few|NA
TGTGCCACCAGCCTCGCTCCAGGGGAGCTGTTTTTT
CATSLAPGELFF
>TRBJ1-1|TRBV5-4|few|TRBD1
TGTGCCAGCAGCTTCTCGGACAGGGGGGGTGAAGCTTTCTTT
CASSFSDRGGEAFF
>TRBJ2-3|TRBV2|NA|NA
TGTGCCAGCATTCTTAGCGGTCGCACAGATACGCAGTATTTT
CASILSGRTDTQYF
>TRBJ1-4|TRBV6-5|few|NA
TGTGCCAGCAGTTACGGGGGGGCTAATGAAAAACTGTTTTTT
CASSYGGANEKLFF
>TRBJ1-4|TRBV7-2|few|NA
TGTGCCAGCAGCTTAATCGGGGCTAGCGAAAAACTGTTTTTT
CASSLIGASEKLFF
>TRBJ1-5|TRBV5-6|NA|TRBD1
TGTGCCAGCAGCTTCAGGGGGCACGATCAGCCCCAGCATTTT
CASSFRGHDQPQHF
>TRBJ2-6|TRBV3-1/TRBV3-2|NA|NA
TGTGCCAGCAGCCAAGATTCAAGCAGGCCGAGCTCTGGGGCCAACGTCCTGACTTTC
CASSQDSSRPSSGANVLTF
>TRBJ2-1|TRBV7-3|NA|NA
TGTGCCAGCAGCTTTTACACGGGTGAGCAGTTCTTC
CASSFYTGEQFF
>TRBJ2-3|TRBV10-2|NA|NA
TGCGCCAGCACTCGGGAAAGGGGGTGGGATACGCAGTATTTT
CASTRERGWDTQYF
>TRBJ1-5|TRBV6-5|NA|NA
TGTGCCAGCAGTCCCGGACTGCTTAGCAATCAGCCCCAGCATTTT
CASSPGLLSNQPQHF
>TRBJ1-1|TRBV4-1|NA|TRBD1
TGCGCCAGCAGCCCGGACAGGGGGCGAAGGGGGAACACTGAAGCTTTCTTT
CASSPDRGRRGNTEAFF
>TRBJ2-5|TRBV28|NA|TRBD1
TGTGCCAGCAGTTTAGGGGGACAGGGCCAAGAGACCCAGTACTTC
CASSLGGQGQETQYF
>TRBJ1-2|TRBV5-1|NA|NA
TGCGCCAGCAGCGAAGAGCTCCACTATGGCTACACCTTC
CASSEELHYGYTF
>TRBJ1-4|TRBV4-2|NA|TRBD1
TGTGCCAGCAGCCAAGATCTAATCGGGACAGGGAATGAAAAACTGTTTTTT
CASSQDLIGTGNEKLFF
>TRBJ2-5|TRBV2|NA|NA
TGTGCCAGCACCCAAATGACAGGCCAAGAGACCCAGTACTTC
CASTQMTGQETQYF